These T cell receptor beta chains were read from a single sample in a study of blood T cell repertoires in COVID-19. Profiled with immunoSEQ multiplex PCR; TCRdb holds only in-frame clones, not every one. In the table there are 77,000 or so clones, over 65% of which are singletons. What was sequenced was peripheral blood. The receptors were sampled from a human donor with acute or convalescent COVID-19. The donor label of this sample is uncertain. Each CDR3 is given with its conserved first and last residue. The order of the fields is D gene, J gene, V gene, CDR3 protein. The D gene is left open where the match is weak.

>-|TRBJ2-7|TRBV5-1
CASSLDGNPYEQYF
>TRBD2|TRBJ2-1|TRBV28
CASRGGTSRYNEQFF
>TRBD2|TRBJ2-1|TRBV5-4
CASSNGLAGALNEQFF
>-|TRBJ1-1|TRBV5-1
CASSLDTEVEAFF
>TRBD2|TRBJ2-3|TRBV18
CASSESGARADTQYF
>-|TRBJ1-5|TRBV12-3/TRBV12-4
CASSSTARGPQHF
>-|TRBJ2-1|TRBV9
CASSVDRGEQFF
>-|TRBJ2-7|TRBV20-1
CSASSESPREQYF
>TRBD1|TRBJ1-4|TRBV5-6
CASSTGTGLEKLFF
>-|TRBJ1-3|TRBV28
CASGFTGNRRDTIYF
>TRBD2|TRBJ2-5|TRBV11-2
CASSLALWAGRGTETQYF
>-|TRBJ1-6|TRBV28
CASTNIQGVNSPLHF
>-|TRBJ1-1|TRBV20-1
CSAGHRERAFF
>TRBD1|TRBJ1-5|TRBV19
CASNPQGASNQPQHF
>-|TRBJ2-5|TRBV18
CASSPMDRQETQYF
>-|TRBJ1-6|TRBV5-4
CASSLRQLNSPLHF
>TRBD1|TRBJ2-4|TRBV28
CASSLPGTDGDIQYF